This T cell receptor (beta chain) was profiled in a study of identical twins (dated by TCRdb to about 2016). For context, the study as a whole: The study deep-sequenced TCR alpha and beta repertoires from monozygotic twins, unrelated adults of various ages and cord blood to test whether fetal clonotypes persist. Replicate twin experiments were performed at different times using different library preparation protocols to rule out contamination. The paper's findings and limits, for the study overall: Abundant cord blood beta clonotypes carried fewer insertions; young adult naive repertoires showed a weaker similar trend, while memory repertoires showed none. A weaker excess of twin sharing was found in beta out-of-frame sequences because the signal-to-noise ratio was lowered by fewer shared sequences. Conclusions relied on cross-sectional statistical analysis, since the same donors could not be followed over many years. Recombination models systematically underestimated out-of-frame TCR alpha sharing in monozygotic twins but agreed with sharing between unrelated individuals. Zero-insertion analyses could be partly confounded by invariant T cells such as MAIT and iNKT, although diverse VJ usage argued against such confounding for most clonotypes. Out-of-frame TCR alpha sequences shared between twins showed an excess of low generation-probability sequences compared with coincidental sharing between unrelated individuals.

The library was produced with 5' RACE. The sequencing machine was an Illumina HiSeq 2000. A universal primer binding site was added through template switching, and the final cDNA carried a unique molecular identifier so that TCR cDNA molecules could be counted accurately. Specific primers in the conserved constant-segment region were used to synthesize first-strand cDNA for the TCR alpha and beta chains. To control for contamination, each cDNA library was double barcoded with a SMART-Mk sample barcode plus Illumina barcodes. TruSeq adapter sequences along with Illumina sample barcodes were introduced in two successive PCR steps. TCR alpha and beta cDNA libraries were sequenced on the Illumina HiSeq platform with custom primers. The paper's processing steps were these. MiGEC processed the raw reads to extract unique molecular identifiers, while MiXCR was used to determine the CDR3 positions. Recombination models were inferred per individual with the repgenHMM and IGoR tools using an EM algorithm. Shared clonotypes were analyzed with the tcR package in R, and sharing was normalized by the product of cloneset sizes. Out-of-frame nonproductive sequences were analyzed to study raw recombination free of thymic and clonal selection effects. The public sequencing data were trimmed at Q25 with fastp and processed into clonotypes with MiXCR by TCRdb, which kept only in-frame beta chains. Rows matching on CDR3 protein sequence are summarized as one entry with the most common DNA and genes. Here the V and J calls rest on TCRdb's processing, not on the authors' analysis. The sample table holds more than 600,000 distinct CDR3 sequences, of which roughly 18% were seen once. Around 13% of the sample lies in the top ten.

Based on the germline V gene, the CDR1 and CDR2 sequences are SGHRS and YFSETQ. The CDR3 has 16 amino acids, counting the end cysteine and phenylalanine. Of all the DNA, just the CDR3 is kept, 48 bases in frame from base 1. Germline trimming amounts to 0 bases on V and 6 bases on J, with 12 as the count of junction bases outside the gene matches. This clonotype appeared a few times. Its target antigen remains unknown. Within one base of it there is no much larger clone, and no base qualities were kept. Every donor in the study was a healthy Caucasian. Three pairs of female monozygotic twins, all aged roughly 18 to 29 years, made up the twin cohort. RNA for TCR libraries was isolated from peripheral blood mononuclear cells. These data were likewise used in another study, on T cells expressing NK-cell markers. In that second paper, the authors write: TCR beta-chain repertoires were profiled in sorted CD3+CD56+NKG2C+, CD3+CD56+NKG2C- and CD3+CD56-NKG2C+ T-cell subsets from eight donors. Of the eight sequenced donors, seven were found to be HCMV-seropositive and one was found to be HCMV-seronegative. To restrict sorting to alphabetaTCR-expressing T cells, an anti-gammadeltaTCR antibody was added in several experiments. For several donors, the dominant CD3+CD56+NKG2C+ clonotypes were among the top 10 CD8+ clonotypes and accounted for roughly 1.0-7.5% of CD8+ T cells. Those dominant clonotypes were again the most abundant among CD3+CD56-NKG2C+ cells in several donors, at about 25-60.1%. Whether the expanded NKG2C-expressing T cell clones were specific for HCMV antigens remained unclear. All eight donors whose samples were sequenced were randomly selected healthy volunteers, three of them men and five women. To determine HCMV serostatus, a commercial ELISA kit was used to detect HCMV-specific IgG in serum. For over five donors, unsorted PBMC were also used to sequence bulk peripheral blood T-cell repertoires. Reads were demultiplexed and grouped by UMI with MIGEC, and clonotypes were assembled and quantified with MiTCR. To remove erroneous sequences, TCR cDNA sequences were retained only when supported by two or more reads. The tcR package was used for downstream repertoire analysis, and clonotypes were matched across fractions by CDR3 nucleotide sequence plus V segment. Antigen specificity was annotated against VDJdb with VDJmatch, allowing one amino acid substitution in CDR3.

The sample consisted of PBMCs. The receptor comes from a woman between 18 and 29 years old in good health. The V and J genes are TRBV5-1 and TRBJ2-7; 7 middle bases align to TRBD1. In nucleotide form, the sequence is TGCGCCAGCAGCTTGGGTCCGGCGAGGACAGGTAGCGAGCAGTACTTC. It encodes CASSLGPARTGSEQYF. Here the CDR3 is joined to the reference TRBV5-1 and TRBJ2-7 genes, and the full variable domain is: KAGVTQTPRYLIKTRGQQVTLSCSPISGHRSVSWYQQTPGQGLQFLFEYFSETQRNKGNFPGRFSGRQFSNSRSEMNVSTLELGDSALYLCASSLGPARTGSEQYFGPGTRLTVT.